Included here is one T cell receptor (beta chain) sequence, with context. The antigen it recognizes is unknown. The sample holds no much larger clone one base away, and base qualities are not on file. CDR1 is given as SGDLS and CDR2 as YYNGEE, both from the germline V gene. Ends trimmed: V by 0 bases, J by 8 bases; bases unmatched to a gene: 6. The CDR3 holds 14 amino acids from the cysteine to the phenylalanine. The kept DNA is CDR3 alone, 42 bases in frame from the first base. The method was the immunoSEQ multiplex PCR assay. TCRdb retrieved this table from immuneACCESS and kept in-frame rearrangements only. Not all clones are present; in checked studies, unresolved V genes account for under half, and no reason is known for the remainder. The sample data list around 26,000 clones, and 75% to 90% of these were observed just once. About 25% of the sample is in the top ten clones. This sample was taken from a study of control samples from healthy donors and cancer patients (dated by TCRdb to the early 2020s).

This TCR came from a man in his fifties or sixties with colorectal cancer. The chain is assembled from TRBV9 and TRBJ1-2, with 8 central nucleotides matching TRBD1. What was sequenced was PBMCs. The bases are TGTGCCAGCAGCGTAGCTGTGACAGGGGCAGGCTACACCTTC. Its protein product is CASSVAVTGAGYTF.